This T cell receptor (beta chain) comes out of a study of blood T cell repertoires in COVID-19. The method was immunoSEQ multiplex PCR; TCRdb's version includes in-frame clones alone and lacks a portion of them. The table has about 140,000 clones, around 90% seen once; the top ten hold over 1.5%. Trimming removed 4 bases from V and 8 bases from J, with 12 bases in between. CDR3 length: 13 residues. The germline CDR1 and CDR2 sequences are LGHNA and YSLEER. The sample comprised peripheral blood. This clonotype was sampled from a woman between 55 and 75 years old with acute or convalescent COVID-19. The V gene is TRBV4-3, the J gene TRBJ2-1, with TRBD2 as a possible D gene (5 bases). For the CDR3, the DNA is TGCGCCAGCAGCCGTAACGGGGTCTATGAGCAGTTCTTC. Translating it yields CASSRNGVYEQFF.